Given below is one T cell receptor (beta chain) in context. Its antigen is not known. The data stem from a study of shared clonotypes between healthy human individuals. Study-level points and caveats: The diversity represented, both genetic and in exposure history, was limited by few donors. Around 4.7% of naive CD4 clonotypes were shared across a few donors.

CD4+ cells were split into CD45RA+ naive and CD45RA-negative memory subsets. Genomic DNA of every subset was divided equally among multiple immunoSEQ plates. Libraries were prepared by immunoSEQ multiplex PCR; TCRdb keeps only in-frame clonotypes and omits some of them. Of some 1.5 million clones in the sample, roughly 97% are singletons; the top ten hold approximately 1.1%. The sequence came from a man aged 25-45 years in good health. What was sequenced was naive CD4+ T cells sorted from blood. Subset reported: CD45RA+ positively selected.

CDR3 bases: TGCGCCAGCAGCCAAGCCCCAGGGCAAGGCGGGGAGCTGTTTTTT. This codes for CASSQAPGQGGELFF. V usage is TRBV4-1 and J usage is TRBJ2-2; TRBD1 is a possible D gene (5 bases). Per germline, CDR1 MGHRA and CDR2 YSYEKL. This CDR3 region has 15 residues. V lost 1 base to trimming and J lost 7 bases, with 13 bases between them.